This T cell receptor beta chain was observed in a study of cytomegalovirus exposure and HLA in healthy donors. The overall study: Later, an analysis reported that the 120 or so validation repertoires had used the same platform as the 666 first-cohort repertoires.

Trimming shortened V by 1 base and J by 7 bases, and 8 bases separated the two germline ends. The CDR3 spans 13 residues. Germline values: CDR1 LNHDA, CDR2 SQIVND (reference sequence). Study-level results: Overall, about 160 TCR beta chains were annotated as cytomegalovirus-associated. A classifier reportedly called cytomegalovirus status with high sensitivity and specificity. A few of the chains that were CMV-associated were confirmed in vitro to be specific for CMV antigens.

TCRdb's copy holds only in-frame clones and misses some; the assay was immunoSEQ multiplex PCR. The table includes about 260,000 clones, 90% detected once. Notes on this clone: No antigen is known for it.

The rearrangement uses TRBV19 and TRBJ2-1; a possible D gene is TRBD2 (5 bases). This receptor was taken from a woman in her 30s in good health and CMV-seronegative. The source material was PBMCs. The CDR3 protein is CASSIGGGNEQFF. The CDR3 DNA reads TGTGCCAGTAGTATAGGCGGAGGTAATGAGCAGTTCTTC.